The present T cell receptor (beta chain) was sequenced within a study of T cell responses to AZD1222 COVID-19 vaccine. Study-level results: Nearly half of spike-specific TCRs reportedly go after variant regions that carry no mutations. Seropositive status at baseline applied to only five or six AZD1222 recipients. White British ancestry dominated among donors, who included more females, and clonal diversity was possibly underestimated.

TCRdb's copy holds only in-frame clones and misses some; the assay was immunoSEQ multiplex PCR. This table has about 18,000 clones, more than 80% appearing once. With respect to this clone: Its antigen is unknown.

The sequencing used peripheral blood, collected 28 days after the second AZD1222 dose. The receptor was isolated from an adult who received the AZD1222 COVID-19 vaccine.

CDR3 DNA sequence: TGTGCCAGCAGGACCGGTTACGAGCAGTACTTC. Translated: CASRTGYEQYF. The V call is TRBV6-5, the J call TRBJ2-7, with D unclear. Germline CDR1 reads MNHEY; CDR2 reads SVGAGI. Trimming removed 6 bases from V and 4 bases from J, with 7 bases in between. This CDR3 contains 11 residues.